This T cell receptor beta chain was observed in a study of shared clonotypes between healthy human individuals. Overall study: Donor composition was a couple of women and a few men, aged 18 to 49.

TCRdb keeps only in-frame clones here, not all; method: immunoSEQ multiplex PCR. The table lists over a million clones, about 96% of them singletons, with about 1% in the top ten. Study results and limitations: The rarefaction results pointed to incomplete sorted-subset sequencing despite large depth.

Comments on this clone: Its antigen is unknown. At the DNA level, this CDR3 is encoded by other sequences in the same sample as well.

Germline values: CDR1 SGHNT, CDR2 YYREEE (reference sequence). The CDR3 has 15 amino acids. V shed 4 bases and J 2 bases; nucleotides not matched to a gene: 5. Sequences were obtained from naive CD4+ T cells sorted from blood. The subset denotes: CD45RA+ positively selected. The clonotype originates from a man aged 30 to 45 in good health. The chain uses TRBV5-4 and TRBJ2-1; 8 positions match TRBD2. In DNA form, the CDR3 reads TGTGCCAGCAGCCCGAGCGGGAGAGCCTACAATGAGCAGTTCTTC. Its protein product is CASSPSGRAYNEQFF. Full variable domain (missing parts from reference TRBV5-4 and TRBJ2-1): ETGVTQSPTHLIKTRGQQVTLRCSSQSGHNTVSWYQQALGQGPQFIFQYYREEENGRGNFPPRFSGLQFPNYSSELNVNALELDDSALYLCASSPSGRAYNEQFFGPGTRLTVL.